These 24 T cell receptor beta chains were sequenced from one sample in a study of regulatory T cells in long-lasting Graves disease. Combining iRepertoire HTBI primers with Arm-PCR of CDR3 regions, the authors built TCR beta libraries. In TCRdb, the multiplex PCR reads were re-called with MiXCR into one record per CDR3 protein. The sample holds about 610,000 distinct CDR3 sequences, 15% to 20% seen once. Time point meaning: newly diagnosed GD, antithyroid drugs for less than 3 months. The TCR library was prepared using RNA isolated from PBMCs. The sample was also linked to a second study, of T cells in Graves' hyperthyroidism and ophthalmopathy.

The sample in question was peripheral blood mononuclear cells (PBMCs), obtained at new diagnosis, from a patient treated with antithyroid drugs. The receptor source for this set is a man between 18 and 29 years old with Graves disease.

This clonotype was observed a handful of times. This chain connects TRBV5-5 to TRBJ2-1; TRBD2 aligns across 11 bases. The CDR3 runs to 16 residues. The trim removed 4 bases at V and 7 bases at J, leaving 10 bases unmatched. Germline V lookup: CDR1 SGHKS, CDR2 YYEKEE (reference sequence). This CDR3 is CASSPELAGASNEQFF. The CDR3, as DNA: TGTGCCAGCAGCCCGGAACTAGCGGGAGCTTCTAATGAGCAGTTCTTC.

At least ten counts were recorded for this clonotype. The chain employs TRBV28 and TRBJ2-5, with 9 bases fitting TRBD2. This CDR3 contains 18 residues. V gave up 8 bases and J gave up 5 bases; unmatched junction bases: 21. CDR1 is MDHEN, CDR2 SYDVKM, per germline. CDR3 DNA: TGTGCCAGCGTCGGACTAGCCCCTGCGGGAGGGGGCTGGGAGACCCAGTACTTC. Its protein product is CASVGLAPAGGGWETQYF.

V usage is TRBV19 and J usage is TRBJ1-5; D not certain. The CDR3 length is 16 residues. V gave up 10 bases and J gave up 0 bases, with 19 bases separating them. Germline CDR1 LNHDA, CDR2 SQIVND (reference sequence). CDR3 nucleotides: TGTGCCACCAAAAGAGATAGCCTTAATAGCAATCAGCCCCAGCATTTT. This encodes CATKRDSLNSNQPQHF.

This clonotype was observed at least ten times. The V and J genes are TRBV5-1 and TRBJ1-1, with D possibly being TRBD1 (5 bases). Germline CDR1 is SGHRS and CDR2 is YFSETQ. V dropped 3 bases and J dropped 1 base, with 13 bases sitting between them. This CDR3 comprises 15 residues. CDR3 DNA: TGCGCCAGCAGCTGGTCGGGACGGACGAACACTGAAGCTTTCTTT. Its translation: CASSWSGRTNTEAFF.

The chain uses TRBV7-8 and TRBJ1-5; unclear D gene. The CDR3 has 15 amino acids. Trimming cost V 8 bases and J 3 bases, with 17 bases left between them. Germline assignment: CDR1 SGHVS and CDR2 FQNEAQ. CDR3 region: CASQRGLGDNQPQHF. In DNA, the CDR3 is TGTGCCAGCCAGCGGGGATTGGGTGACAATCAGCCCCAGCATTTT.

In its sample, this clonotype was seen many times. The genes are TRBV27 and TRBJ2-3; a possible D gene is TRBD1 (6 bases). The germline V and J ends were trimmed by 5 bases and 6 bases, with 21 bases remaining between them. The CDR3 sequence is 16 residues long. The V gene's germline CDR1 is MNHEY and CDR2 SMNVEV (reference sequence). The chain's CDR3 is CASSESLGQTRDTQYF. Written as DNA, the CDR3 is TGTGCCAGCAGTGAATCCTTAGGACAGACCCGGGATACGCAGTATTTT.

The table lists this clonotype with many counts. The chain has TRBV12-3 or TRBV12-4 and TRBJ2-3; TRBD2 is a possible D gene (6 bases). The CDR3 covers 15 residues. V shed 3 bases and J shed 3 bases, with 13 bases lying between them. CDR3 nucleotides: TGTGCCAGCAGTTTCCCCGGGGAGGTAACAGATACGCAGTATTTT. This encodes CASSFPGEVTDTQYF.

Comment on this clonotype: Just one base apart from a much larger clone, this may be a read error. V is TRBV10-3 and J is TRBJ2-3; D unresolved. Germline loops: CDR1 ENHRY, CDR2 SYGVKD. CDR3 length: 14 residues. V was cut by 10 bases and J by 2 bases, with 16 bases left in between. Here the CDR3 DNA reads TGTGCCACCCAACTAACTCCAGACACAGATACGCAGTATTTT. Its translation is CATQLTPDTDTQYF.

In its sample, this clonotype was seen a few times. The chain couples TRBV11-2 to TRBJ1-1, with TRBD1 identical over 12 bases. Germline CDR1 and CDR2: SGHAT and FQNNGV. V lost 6 bases to trimming and J lost 11 bases; unmatched junction nucleotides: 16. The length of the CDR3 is 16 residues. The DNA for the CDR3 is TGTGCCAGCAGGGAGGGCCGGGGACAGGGGGCGCAGCGGGCTTTCTTT. The encoded protein is CASREGRGQGAQRAFF.

This clonotype turned up a few times. J is TRBJ2-3 and V is TRBV29-1; D possibly corresponds to TRBD1 (5 bases). There are 15 residues in the CDR3. The ends were cut back, 6 bases at V and 2 bases at J, with 18 bases in the middle. Germline values: CDR1 SQVTM, CDR2 ANQGSEA. CDR3 sequence: CSVVLRTSYTDTQYF. In DNA form, the CDR3 reads TGCAGCGTCGTCCTAAGGACATCGTACACAGATACGCAGTATTTT.

Ten or more counts support this clonotype. The genes are TRBV10-3 and TRBJ2-7; 9 bases are shared with TRBD2. The CDR3 is 14 residues long. The V gene end was trimmed by 7 bases and the J gene end by 5 bases; junction bases not matched to a gene: 9. CDR1 and CDR2 from the germline V gene are ENHRY and SYGVKD. CDR3 in DNA: TGTGCCATCACCCGCGGGGGGGAGAAGGACGAGCAGTACTTC. This gives the protein CAITRGGEKDEQYF.

This clonotype has a count of ten or more. This chain connects TRBV20-1 to TRBJ2-7; 9 positions agree with TRBD1. The CDR3 loop spans 14 amino acids. V was clipped by 6 bases and J by 7 bases; unmatched bases: 13. Germline CDR1 DFQATT, CDR2 SNEGSKA (reference sequence). CDR3 amino acids: CSATNGQGWQEQYF. CDR3 DNA: TGCAGTGCGACGAACGGACAGGGGTGGCAAGAGCAGTACTTC.

This clonotype appeared many times. V and J are TRBV7-9 and TRBJ2-1; a weak D match, TRBD2 (6 bases). CDR3 length: 15 amino acids. V was pared by 1 base and J by 3 bases, with 10 bases between. The V gene's germline CDR1 is SEHNR and CDR2 FQNEAQ (reference sequence). The CDR3 is CASSLETRFYNEQFF. The CDR3 bases are TGTGCCAGCAGCTTAGAGACTAGATTCTACAATGAGCAGTTCTTC.

The chain combines TRBV15 with TRBJ1-1; possibly TRBD1 for D (6 bases). The CDR3 covers 15 residues. V was pared by 5 bases and J by 4 bases, with 17 bases between. Germline V gene sequence: CDR1 LNHNV, CDR2 YYDKDF (reference sequence). CDR3: CATSPQGSLVTEAFF. The CDR3 nucleotides are TGTGCCACCAGCCCGCAGGGGAGTTTGGTCACTGAAGCTTTCTTT.

As for this clonotype: A clone one base away is much larger, so this may be a read error. The rearrangement uses TRBV7-9 and TRBJ1-1, with a possible D match to TRBD1 (6 bases). Germline-derived CDR1 and CDR2 are SEHNR and FQNEAQ (reference sequence). The CDR3 covers 12 residues. DNA of the CDR3: TGTGCCGGCAGCCCCGGCGGGGGGCAAGCTTTCTTT. The encoded protein is CAGSPGGGQAFF.

There are many counts of this clonotype. This chain uses TRBV6-2 or TRBV6-3 with TRBJ2-3; tentative D call: TRBD2 (6 bases). V lost 6 bases and J lost 0, with 10 bases in between. From germline, CDR1 is MNHEY and CDR2 SVGEGT. The CDR3 extends over 14 amino acids. The CDR3 bases are TGTGCCAGCAGGAGAGGGACTAGCACAGATACGCAGTATTTT. It encodes CASRRGTSTDTQYF.

This clonotype has a count of ten or more. The rearrangement uses TRBV6-5 and TRBJ1-1; possible D gene TRBD1, 5 bases. Trimming cost V 2 bases and J 0 bases, with 16 bases left between them. CDR1 is MNHEY and CDR2 is SVGAGI in the germline V gene. This CDR3 has 17 amino acids. The CDR3 loop is CASSYGWEDKLNTEAFF. The CDR3 region has the DNA TGTGCCAGCAGTTACGGATGGGAGGACAAGCTGAACACTGAAGCTTTCTTT.

The gene calls are TRBV11-2 and TRBJ2-2, with 10 bases that match TRBD1. V dropped 2 bases and J dropped 6; count of bases not matched to a gene: 3. CDR1 is SGHAT, CDR2 FQNNGV, per germline. The CDR3 spans 15 residues. CDR3 region: CASSLLDRGSGELFF. The DNA of the CDR3 is TGTGCCAGCAGCTTACTGGACAGGGGGTCCGGGGAGCTGTTTTTT.

The CDR3 region is CASSRVGGLGSNQPQHF. CDR3 DNA sequence: TGTGCCAGCAGCCGCGTCGGGGGGCTGGGGAGCAATCAGCCCCAGCATTTT. The gene calls are TRBV5-6 and TRBJ1-5, with D possibly being TRBD1 (6 bases). The CDR3 has 17 amino acids. CDR1 is SGHDT, CDR2 YYEEEE, per germline. V lost 4 bases to trimming and J lost 1 base, with 18 bases between them. Looking up the rest from reference TRBV5-6 and TRBJ1-5 gives the full variable domain: DAGVTQSPTHLIKTRGQQVTLRCSPKSGHDTVSWYQQALGQGPQFIFQYYEEEERQRGNFPDRFSGHQFPNYSSELNVNALLLGDSALYLCASSRVGGLGSNQPQHFGDGTRLSIL.

V gene TRBV5-1 combines with J gene TRBJ2-1; no clear D gene. V was shortened by 4 bases and J by 4 bases, with 9 bases between the two germline ends. From germline, CDR1 is SGHRS and CDR2 YFSETQ. The CDR3 extends over 13 amino acids. The CDR3 sequence is CASSPTTYNEQFF. Here the CDR3 DNA reads TGCGCCAGCAGCCCAACCACATACAATGAGCAGTTCTTC.

This clonotype has ten or more counts. The rearrangement links TRBV30 to TRBJ2-1; 10 bases map to TRBD2. Germline lookup yields CDR1 GTSNPN and CDR2 SVGIG (reference sequence). With 5 bases clipped from V and 3 bases from J, the junction kept 4 bases outside the gene matches. The CDR3 has 14 residues. CDR3 protein: CAWSRTSGYNEQFF. CDR3 nucleotides: TGTGCCTGGTCTCGGACTAGCGGCTACAATGAGCAGTTCTTC.

This chain connects TRBV11-2 to TRBJ2-1, with 9 bases aligning to TRBD1. V was clipped by 5 bases and J by 9 bases; unmatched bases: 8. There are 14 residues in the CDR3. From germline, CDR1 is SGHAT and CDR2 FQNNGV. CDR3 bases: TGTGCCAGCAGCAAGGGGACAGGGTACGGTGAGCAGTTCTTC. Protein: CASSKGTGYGEQFF.

This clonotype was detected many times. The chain combines TRBV20-1 with TRBJ2-3; D is unresolved. With 3 bases removed from V and 6 bases from J, the gap between germline ends came to 13 bases. Germline values: CDR1 DFQATT, CDR2 SNEGSKA (reference sequence). This CDR3 is 13 amino acids long. CDR3 coding DNA: TGCAGTGCTAGGGACCTTCTCTCGGATACGCAGTATTTT. Translated, it gives CSARDLLSDTQYF.

This clonotype was counted ten times or more. This sequence joins TRBV20-1 and TRBJ1-1; 7 bases agree with TRBD1. The V segment lost 1 base and the J segment 1 base; nucleotides outside the gene matches: 6. The CDR3 length is 15 residues. Per the germline V gene, CDR1 is DFQATT and CDR2 is SNEGSKA (reference sequence). CDR3 amino acids: CSARGGRGGNTEAFF. The CDR3 coding sequence is TGCAGTGCTAGAGGGGGCAGGGGGGGGAACACTGAAGCTTTCTTT.